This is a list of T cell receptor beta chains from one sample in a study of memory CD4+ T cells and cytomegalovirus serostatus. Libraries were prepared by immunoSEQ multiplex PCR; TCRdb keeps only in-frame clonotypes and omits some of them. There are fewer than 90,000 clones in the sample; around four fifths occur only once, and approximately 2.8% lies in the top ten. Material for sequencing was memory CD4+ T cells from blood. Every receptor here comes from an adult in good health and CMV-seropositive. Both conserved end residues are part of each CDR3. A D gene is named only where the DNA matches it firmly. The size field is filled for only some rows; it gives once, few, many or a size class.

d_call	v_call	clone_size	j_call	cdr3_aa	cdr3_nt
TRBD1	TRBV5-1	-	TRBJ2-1	CASSSEGQQSYNEQFF	TGCGCCAGCAGCTCCGAGGGACAGCAGTCCTACAATGAGCAGTTCTTC
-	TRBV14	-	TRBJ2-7	CASSPRIETGSMQYF	TGTGCCAGCAGCCCCCGAATAGAGACCGGGTCGATGCAGTACTTC
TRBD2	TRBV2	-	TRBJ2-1	CASSRLAGGSNEQFF	TGTGCCAGCAGCAGACTAGCGGGAGGTTCCAATGAGCAGTTCTTC
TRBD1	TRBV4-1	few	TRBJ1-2	CASRRPGQGRGYTF	TGCGCCAGCAGGCGACCCGGACAGGGTCGGGGCTACACCTTC
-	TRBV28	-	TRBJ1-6	CASSLGQNNSPLHF	TGTGCCAGCAGTTTAGGGCAGAATAATTCACCCCTCCACTTT
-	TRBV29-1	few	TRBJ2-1	CSVQTTLVRLQQFF	TGCAGCGTTCAGACAACTCTAGTGCGGCTTCAGCAGTTCTTC
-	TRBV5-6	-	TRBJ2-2	CASSLVTPRGSGELFF	TGTGCCAGCAGCTTGGTGACACCTCGGGGATCCGGGGAGCTGTTTTTT
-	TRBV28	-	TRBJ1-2	CASSLVPYGYTF	TGTGCCAGCAGTTTGGTCCCCTATGGCTACACCTTC
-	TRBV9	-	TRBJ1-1	CASSVGLGGGTEAFF	TGTGCCAGCAGCGTCGGCCTCGGAGGGGGCACTGAAGCTTTCTTT
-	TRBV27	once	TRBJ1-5	CASSLRRNEPQHF	TGTGCCAGCAGTTTACGGAGGAATGAGCCCCAGCATTTT
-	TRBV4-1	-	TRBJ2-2	CASSPLDLLAVGELFF	TGCGCCAGCAGCCCCCTGGACTTACTTGCCGTCGGGGAGCTGTTTTTT
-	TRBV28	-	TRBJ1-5	CASSSLGRGNQPQHF	TGTGCCAGCAGTTCCCTGGGGCGCGGCAATCAGCCCCAGCATTTT
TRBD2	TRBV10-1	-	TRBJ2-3	CASSEDLWSGTPTDTQYF	TGCGCCAGCAGTGAGGACTTGTGGAGCGGGACTCCCACAGATACGCAGTATTTT
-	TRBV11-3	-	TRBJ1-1	CASSLEGVMNTEAFF	TGTGCCAGCAGCTTAGAAGGAGTCATGAACACTGAAGCTTTCTTT
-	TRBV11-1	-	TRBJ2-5	CASSLQETQYF	TGTGCCAGCAGCCTCCAAGAGACCCAGTACTTC
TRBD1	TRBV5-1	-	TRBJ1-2	CASSLGRGRTANYGYTF	TGCGCCAGCAGCTTGGGAAGGGGGCGCACCGCTAACTATGGCTACACCTTC
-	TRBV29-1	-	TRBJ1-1	CSAAIDSMNTEAFF	TGCAGCGCGGCAATAGACAGCATGAACACTGAAGCTTTCTTT
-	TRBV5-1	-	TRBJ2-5	CASSPLTSQETQYF	TGCGCCAGCAGCCCTCTGACTAGTCAAGAGACCCAGTACTTC
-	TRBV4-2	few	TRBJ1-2	CASSQEDIYGYTF	TGTGCCAGCAGCCAAGAGGATATATATGGCTACACCTTC
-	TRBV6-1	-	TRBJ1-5	CASLAGPYQPQHF	TGTGCCAGCCTTGCTGGGCCCTATCAGCCCCAGCATTTT
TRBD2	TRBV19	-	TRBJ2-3	CASSRFAGEADTQYF	TGTGCCAGTAGCCGATTTGCGGGGGAGGCAGATACGCAGTATTTT
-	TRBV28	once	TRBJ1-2	CASTISGVGFYGYTF	TGTGCCAGCACCATATCAGGGGTGGGTTTCTATGGCTACACCTTC
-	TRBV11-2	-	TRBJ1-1	CASSSPYGTGRGTEAFF	TGTGCCAGCAGCTCACCCTACGGGACGGGAAGAGGGACTGAAGCTTTCTTT